Listed here are 9 T cell receptor beta chains from one sample, sequenced in a study of blood T cells in healthy people across ages. Primed by a sample-barcoded 5' primer and a J-beta primer mix, a second PCR proceeded for about 7 to 12 cycles. TCRdb re-derived calls from the 5' RACE reads in MiXCR, one entry per CDR3 protein. The sample carries approximately 1.5 million distinct CDR3 sequences, approximately 39% recorded once. The material sequenced was blood. Source of these receptors: a woman under 30 in good health.

This clonotype was counted once. The chain joins TRBV4-3 to TRBJ2-7; tentative D call: TRBD2 (6 bases). The closer fit of TRBJ2-5 to the DNA end suggests the J call may be wrong. Per the germline V gene, CDR1 is LGHNA and CDR2 is YSLEER. There are 16 residues in the CDR3. The CDR3 loop reads CASSQDLYFGRETQYF. For the CDR3, the DNA is TGCGCCAGCAGCCAAGATCTATATTTTGGGAGGGAGACCCAGTACTTC.

This chain links TRBV12-3 or TRBV12-4 with TRBJ2-3; TRBD2 matches 10 bases. This CDR3 spans 17 amino acids. V gave up 6 bases and J gave up 1 base; unmatched junction bases: 10. In nucleotides, the CDR3 is TGTGCCAGCAGCCGACAAACAGGGACTAGCGGCACAGATACGCAGTATTTT. Residues: CASSRQTGTSGTDTQYF.

This clonotype was picked up many times. The rearrangement joins TRBV7-2 to TRBJ2-7; 10 nucleotides line up with TRBD2. The CDR3 is made up of 16 amino acids. V shed 5 bases and J 3 bases; nucleotides not matched to a gene: 10. Germline loops: CDR1 SGHTA, CDR2 FQGNSA. CDR3 protein: CASSQTGTSDHYEQYF. The CDR3 bases are TGTGCCAGCAGCCAAACCGGGACTAGCGATCACTACGAGCAGTACTTC.

The rearrangement uses TRBV3-1 and TRBJ1-2; 11 bases line up with TRBD1. Germline CDR1 and CDR2: LGHDT and YNNKEL (reference sequence). The CDR3 runs 14 residues. The V and J ends lost 1 base and 8 bases, in that order; junction bases with no gene match: 3. The CDR3 sequence: CASSQGTGGWGYTF. CDR3 DNA sequence: TGTGCCAGCAGCCAAGGGACAGGGGGCTGGGGCTACACCTTC.

This sequence joins TRBV7-9 and TRBJ1-4; D possibly corresponds to TRBD1 (6 bases). CDR3 size: 16 residues. Germline V gene data show CDR1 as SEHNR and CDR2 as FQNEAQ (reference sequence). Trimming took 7 bases from V and 4 from J, leaving 19 bases between them. The CDR3 here is CASISPADSLNEKLFF. The DNA for the CDR3 is TGTGCCAGCATCTCGCCGGCGGACAGCCTTAATGAAAAACTGTTTTTT. The full variable domain, rest sourced from reference TRBV7-9 and TRBJ1-4, is DTGVSQNPRHKITKRGQNVTFRCDPISEHNRLYWYRQTLGQGPEFLTYFQNEAQLEKSRLLSDRFSAERPKGSFSTLEIQRTEQGDSAMYLCASISPADSLNEKLFFGSGTQLSVL.

This chain connects TRBV7-2 to TRBJ2-5, with 10 bases fitting TRBD2. Germline trimming cut 6 bases from V and 5 bases from J; bases unmatched to any gene: 6. Germline V lookup: CDR1 SGHTA, CDR2 FQGNSA. The CDR3 length is 14 residues. The CDR3 bases are TGTGCCAGCAGATCCGGGACTAGCGTTGAGACCCAGTACTTC. Translating it yields CASRSGTSVETQYF.

The rearrangement joins TRBV5-1 to TRBJ2-5, with D possibly TRBD1 on 6 matching bases. The germline V and J ends were trimmed by 0 bases and 5 bases, with 14 bases remaining between them. The germline CDR1 and CDR2 sequences are SGHRS and YFSETQ. The CDR3 totals 15 residues. CDR3 region: CASSLGQGSSETQYF. The CDR3 nucleotides read TGCGCCAGCAGCTTGGGCCAGGGGAGTTCGGAGACCCAGTACTTC.

Note on this clonotype: Because the CDR3 is missing its conserved closing phenylalanine or tryptophan, this is likely a read error. The chain carries TRBV20-1 and TRBJ2-3; D is perhaps TRBD2 (6 bases). CDR3 length: 15 residues. V gave up 4 bases and J gave up 3 bases, with 17 bases separating them. The germline V gene has CDR1 DFQATT and CDR2 SNEGSKA (reference sequence). This CDR3 reads CSANPAGQPTDTQYV. The CDR3 nucleotides are TGCAGTGCTAACCCAGCGGGCCAACCTACAGATACGCAGTATGTT.

This clonotype was detected a few times. CDR3 sequence (DNA): TGTGCCAGCAGCAACTCCCGACGGATCTCTGGGGCCAACGTCCTGACTTTC. This gives the protein CASSNSRRISGANVLTF. The chain recombines TRBV7-2 with TRBJ2-6; no clear D. In germline, CDR1 is SGHTA, CDR2 FQGNSA. This CDR3 is 17 amino acids long. Trimming stripped 5 bases from V and 0 bases from J, with 14 bases between.